This TCR beta chain is drawn from a study of T cells in Graves' hyperthyroidism and ophthalmopathy. Overall study results and limits: Most thyroid-expanded clonotypes above 0.001 were also found in blood.

Amplification of TCR beta CDR3 regions used RNA as the template. HTBI primers were used for first-round RT-PCR of the TCR CDR3. TCRdb re-called the multiplex PCR reads with MiXCR, one entry per CDR3 protein. The data hold a few hundred thousand distinct CDR3 sequences, with around 25% observed a single time. Uncontrolled infection, other autoimmune disease, pregnancy or lactation barred patients from enrollment. This clonotype was observed at least ten times. The antigen remains undetermined. This TCR came from a man aged 50-60 years with Graves' hyperthyroidism. Sequenced: blood.

The CDR3 DNA sequence: TGTGCCAGCAGGTTGACTAGCGGCACAGATACGCAGTATTTT. This codes for CASRLTSGTDTQYF. V usage is TRBV28 and J usage is TRBJ2-3; TRBD2 matches 8 bases. The CDR3 totals 14 residues. Trimming removed 6 bases from V and 1 base from J; junction bases left unmatched: 3. Germline V gene lookup returns CDR1 MDHEN and CDR2 SYDVKM.